The entry below describes one TCR beta chain. Other DNA sequences from this sample encode an identical CDR3 as well. TCRdb's table, derived via immunoSEQ multiplex PCR, lists solely in-frame clones and lacks some. In the table there are nearly 2 million clones, about 95% of which are singletons. The record originates from a study of shared clonotypes between healthy human individuals. Germline lookup yields CDR1 GTSNPN and CDR2 SVGIG (reference sequence). The CDR3 extends over 15 amino acids. The V end was cut by 0 bases, the J end by 4 bases, with 15 bases between. Positively selected for CCR7, the CD45RO-negative cells used as naive CD8 cells excluded terminally differentiated effector memory CD45RA+ cells.

This TCR was recovered from a man between 18 and 35 years old in good health. The chain is built from TRBV30 and TRBJ2-5; D is perhaps TRBD2 (7 bases). Specimen: naive CD8+ T cells sorted from blood. Here the CDR3 reads CAWSVRGGGLETQYF. CDR3 in DNA: TGTGCCTGGAGTGTACGGGGAGGGGGTTTAGAGACCCAGTACTTC.